A selection of T cell receptor beta chains follows, all from one sample in a study of Ad26.COV2.S vaccination and SARS-CoV-2 variants. Sequenced by immunoSEQ multiplex PCR; TCRdb stores in-frame clones only, minus some. This sample has over 400,000 clones; roughly nine tenths occur once, and the top ten carry around 2.5%. The sample was peripheral blood, taken in a trial of Ad26.COV2.S vaccine versus placebo. The receptors shown here come from a person between 18 and 60 years old who received the Ad26.COV2.S COVID-19 vaccine or a placebo. CDR3s include the opening cysteine and the closing phenylalanine or tryptophan. A D gene is named only where the DNA matches it firmly. Clone size appears in some rows only: once, few, many, or a class for an expanded clone.

d_call clone_size j_call v_call cdr3_aa cdr3_nt
TRBD2 - TRBJ2-2 TRBV28 CASSFWASGSPGELFF TGTGCCAGCAGTTTTTGGGCTAGCGGGAGTCCCGGGGAGCTGTTTTTT
- - TRBJ1-5 TRBV10-3 CAISEGGGGTNQPQHF TGTGCCATCAGTGAGGGGGGAGGAGGGACCAATCAGCCCCAGCATTTT
- - TRBJ1-1 TRBV15 CATSRDRGYTEAFF TGTGCCACCAGCAGAGATCGGGGATACACTGAAGCTTTCTTT
- - TRBJ2-1 TRBV29-1 CSVGAVSSYNEQFF TGCAGCGTTGGGGCGGTTAGCTCCTACAATGAGCAGTTCTTC
- once TRBJ2-3 TRBV20-1 CSARVGDTQYF TGCAGTGCTAGGGTAGGAGATACGCAGTATTTT
TRBD2 few TRBJ2-1 TRBV18 CASSPEEISGSDEQFF TGTGCCAGCTCACCAGAGGAGATTAGCGGGAGCGATGAGCAGTTCTTC
- - TRBJ2-4 TRBV7-9 CASRDALANIQYF TGTGCCAGCCGGGACGCATTAGCAAACATTCAGTACTTC
- - TRBJ2-1 TRBV13 CASSLWGAGTYNEQFF TGTGCCAGCAGCTTATGGGGGGCAGGGACCTACAATGAGCAGTTCTTC
TRBD1 once TRBJ2-5 TRBV18 CASSPFGRGREETQYF TGTGCCAGCTCACCATTCGGCAGGGGGCGGGAAGAGACCCAGTACTTC
TRBD1 - TRBJ1-2 TRBV19 CASSMTGFYGYTF TGTGCCAGTAGTATGACAGGGTTCTATGGCTACACCTTC
TRBD1 - TRBJ2-7 TRBV2 CASTRDRERSYEQYF TGTGCCAGCACCCGGGACAGGGAAAGGTCCTACGAGCAGTACTTC
- - TRBJ1-3 TRBV6-5 CASTGGLTGNTIYF TGTGCCAGCACCGGGGGGCTTACTGGAAACACCATATATTTT
- once TRBJ2-7 TRBV30 CAWSVPGGQYF TGTGCCTGGAGTGTACCTGGCGGGCAGTACTTC
- - TRBJ2-7 TRBV28 CASSLFSLAHYEQYF TGTGCCAGCAGCCTTTTTTCCCTAGCCCACTACGAGCAGTACTTC
- - TRBJ2-4 TRBV14 CASSLSTSLNQYF TGTGCCAGCAGCCTGTCTACTAGCCTCAATCAGTACTTC
- - TRBJ2-7 TRBV11-3 CASSLGQDYEQYF TGTGCCAGCAGCTTAGGGCAAGACTACGAGCAGTACTTC
TRBD1 - TRBJ2-1 TRBV4-1 CASSQGQGYIDEQFF TGCGCCAGCAGCCAAGGACAGGGTTATATCGATGAGCAGTTCTTC
- - TRBJ2-1 TRBV18 CASSSQGGSYNEQFF TGTGCCAGCTCATCGCAGGGGGGCTCCTACAATGAGCAGTTCTTC
TRBD1 - TRBJ2-7 TRBV27 CASRKTGAASGEQYF TGTGCCAGCAGAAAGACAGGGGCCGCGTCGGGCGAGCAGTACTTC
- - TRBJ2-1 TRBV28 CASSSLFWGVGPTYNEQFF TGTGCCAGCAGTTCCCTTTTTTGGGGGGTGGGCCCAACCTACAATGAGCAGTTCTTC
- once TRBJ1-2 TRBV29-1 CSVVAGQGYGYTF TGCAGCGTCGTCGCTGGACAAGGGTATGGCTACACCTTC
- once TRBJ1-5 TRBV29-1 CSVSSGSSQPQHF TGCAGCGTTTCATCGGGCAGTTCTCAGCCCCAGCATTTT
TRBD2 - TRBJ2-5 TRBV6-5 CASSYSGNRGETQYF TGTGCCAGCAGTTATAGCGGGAATCGGGGAGAGACCCAGTACTTC
- - TRBJ1-4 TRBV28 CASSLFRTDHATNEKLFF TGTGCCAGCAGTTTATTTCGGACAGACCATGCAACTAATGAAAAACTGTTTTTT
TRBD2 - TRBJ2-5 TRBV19 CASSTNALAGPEETQYF TGTGCCAGTAGTACAAATGCCCTAGCGGGCCCGGAAGAGACCCAGTACTTC
- - TRBJ1-1 TRBV18 CASSPPGGSPEGYAFEAFF TGTGCCAGCTCACCACCAGGTGGGAGCCCCGAAGGATATGCGTTTGAAGCTTTCTTT
TRBD2 - TRBJ2-2 TRBV18 CASSLLLGLAGGSNTGELFF TGTGCCAGCTCACTACTGCTCGGACTAGCGGGGGGATCGAACACCGGGGAGCTGTTTTTT
- - TRBJ1-2 TRBV28 CASSESTFYGYTF TGTGCCAGCAGTGAATCCACATTCTATGGCTACACCTTC